These 7 T cell receptor beta chains came from one sample sequenced in a study of CD4 T cells in relation to SARS-CoV-2 and coronaviruses. These TCRs are of unknown antigen specificity. The unexposed donors gave CD4+ T cells in 2011-2018, prior to COVID-19. The cells were cultured for over eight days before CD4+ T cells were isolated. TCRdb's table, derived via immunoSEQ multiplex PCR, lists solely in-frame clones and lacks some. The sample carries approximately 25,000 clones, about 70% recorded once. What was sequenced was CD4+ T cells from PBMCs, cultured in vitro. The receptor source for this set is a human donor in good health.

This clone was observed a single time. This chain uses TRBV7-6 with TRBJ1-6; TRBD1 matches at 7 bases. Germline values: CDR1 SGHVS, CDR2 FNYEAQ. This CDR3 region has 19 residues. Trimming removed 3 bases from V and 9 bases from J; junction bases left unmatched: 20. The CDR3 DNA reads TGTGCCAGCAGCTTTGCTTCAAAAGGGACAACAGGGGACGGTTCACCCCTCCACTTT. This gives the protein CASSFASKGTTGDGSPLHF.

The chain employs TRBV5-8 and TRBJ2-5; 13 nucleotides match TRBD2. The CDR3 has 16 amino acids. J gave up 5 bases and V 0 bases, and 4 bases lay outside the gene matches. Germline-derived CDR1 and CDR2 are SGHTS and YDEGEE. The CDR3, as DNA: TGTGCCAGCAGCTTGGGACTAGCGGGAGGCAGGGAGACCCAGTACTTC. The encoded protein is CASSLGLAGGRETQYF.

CDR3 DNA: TGTGCTAGTGGTTTGGGACTAGCGGGAGCAGATACGCAGTATTTT. This codes for CASGLGLAGADTQYF. This rearrangement joins TRBV12-5 to TRBJ2-3; TRBD2 matches at 12 bases. This CDR3 comprises 15 residues. V was pared by 1 base and J by 4 bases, with 0 bases of the junction left unmatched. Germline CDR1 reads LGHNT; CDR2 reads FRNRAP.

The rearrangement joins TRBV7-3 to TRBJ1-4; D uncertain. Trimming pared 5 bases from V and 8 bases from J, leaving 12 bases between. Germline V gene lookup returns CDR1 SGHTA and CDR2 FQGTGA. The CDR3 covers 13 residues. The CDR3 DNA sequence: TGTGCCAGCAGCGACGGTAGCATAGAAAAACTGTTTTTT. Translating gives CASSDGSIEKLFF.

The CDR3 region is CASSLGLAGSYEQYF. The CDR3 region has the DNA TGTGCCAGCAGCCTGGGACTAGCGGGTTCCTACGAGCAGTACTTC. The chain has TRBV7-3 and TRBJ2-7; 12 positions agree with TRBD2. Germline loops: CDR1 SGHTA, CDR2 FQGTGA. The CDR3 is made up of 15 amino acids. The V and J ends lost 5 bases and 1 base, in that order; junction bases with no gene match: 3.

Only one count was recorded for this clone. The CDR3 region is CASSDSSGANVLTF. The CDR3 region has the DNA TGTGCCAGCAGCGACAGCTCTGGGGCCAACGTCCTGACTTTC. The chain combines TRBV7-3 with TRBJ2-6; D is possibly TRBD1 (5 bases). The germline V gene has CDR1 SGHTA and CDR2 FQGTGA. This CDR3 is 14 amino acids long. Deletions cut 5 bases from V and 0 bases from J, with 5 bases between.

This clone was counted once. The CDR3 here is CASSDPGPSYYEQYF. The CDR3 bases are TGCGCCAGCAGCGACCCGGGCCCCTCGTACTACGAGCAGTACTTC. The V call is TRBV5-1, the J call TRBJ2-7; D not resolved. Per germline, CDR1 SGHRS and CDR2 YFSETQ. This CDR3 is built from 15 residues. V dropped 4 bases and J dropped 3 bases, with 17 bases sitting between them.